The clone carrying this T cell receptor beta chain was seen more than once but under ten times. No antigen is known for it. TCRdb itself ran the RT-PCR reads through MiXCR, one entry per CDR3 protein. The repertoire holds some 500,000 distinct CDR3 sequences, with around 25% as singletons. The record originates from a study of response to subunit inactivated influenza vaccine. Study-level results: Few additional T cells are recruited per seasonal influenza vaccination, authors suggested.

The trim removed 5 bases at V and 9 bases at J, leaving 4 bases unmatched. The CDR3 extends over 13 amino acids. The V and J genes are TRBV12-3 or TRBV12-4 and TRBJ2-4; 10 bases are shared with TRBD1. The sample was CD4+ T cells sorted from PBMCs, taken 5 to 6 days after vaccination. The TCR comes from a man in his forties or fifties who received an inactivated influenza vaccine. CDR3: CASSTRDRGIQYF. The CDR3 coding sequence is TGTGCCAGCAGTACCCGGGACAGGGGCATTCAGTACTTC.